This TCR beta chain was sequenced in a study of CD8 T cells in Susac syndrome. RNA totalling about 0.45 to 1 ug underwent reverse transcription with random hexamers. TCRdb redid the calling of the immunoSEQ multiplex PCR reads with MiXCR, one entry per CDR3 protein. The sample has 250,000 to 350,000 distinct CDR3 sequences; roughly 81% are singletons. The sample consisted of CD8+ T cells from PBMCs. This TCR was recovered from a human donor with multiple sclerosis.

CDR3 sequence (DNA): TGCAGCGTTGAATGGGTGGGTAGCGAGCAGTACTTC. It yields the protein CSVEWVGSEQYF. The genes are TRBV29-1 and TRBJ2-7; D remains unclear. Germline V gene data show CDR1 as SQVTM and CDR2 as ANQGSEA. The CDR3 extends over 12 amino acids. Trimming took off 2 bases at V and 6 bases at J, with 11 bases between the two ends.